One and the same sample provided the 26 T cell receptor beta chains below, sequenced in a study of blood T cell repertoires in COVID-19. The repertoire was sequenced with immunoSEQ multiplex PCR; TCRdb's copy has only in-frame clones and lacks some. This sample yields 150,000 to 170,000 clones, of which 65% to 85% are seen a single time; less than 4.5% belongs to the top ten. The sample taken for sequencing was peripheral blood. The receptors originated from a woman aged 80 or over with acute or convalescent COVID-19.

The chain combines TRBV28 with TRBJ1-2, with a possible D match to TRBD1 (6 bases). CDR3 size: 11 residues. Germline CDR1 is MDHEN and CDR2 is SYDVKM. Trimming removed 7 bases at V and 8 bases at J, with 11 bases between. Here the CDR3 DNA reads TGTGCCAGCACAGACAGGTACGGCTACACCTTC. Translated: CASTDRYGYTF.

CDR3 coding DNA: TGTGCCAGCAGCTTAATATATTTTGGGACTAGCGGCTACAATGAGCAGTTCTTC. Its protein product is CASSLIYFGTSGYNEQFF. This rearrangement joins TRBV11-2 to TRBJ2-1, with 11 bases aligning to TRBD2. The germline CDR1 and CDR2 sequences are SGHAT and FQNNGV. The CDR3 is made up of 18 amino acids. V lost 2 bases to trimming and J lost 3 bases; unmatched junction nucleotides: 9.

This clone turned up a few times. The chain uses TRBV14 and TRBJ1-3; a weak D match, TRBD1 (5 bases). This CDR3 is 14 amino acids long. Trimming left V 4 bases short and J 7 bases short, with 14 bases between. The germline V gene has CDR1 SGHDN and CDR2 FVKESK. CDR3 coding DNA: TGTGCCAGCAGCCTCAACAGGAATGAGAACACCATATATTTT. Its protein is CASSLNRNENTIYF.

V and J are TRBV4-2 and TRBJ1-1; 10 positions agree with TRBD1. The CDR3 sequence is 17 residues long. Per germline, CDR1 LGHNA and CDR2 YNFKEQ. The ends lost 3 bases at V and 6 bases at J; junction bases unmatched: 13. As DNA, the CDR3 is TGTGCCAGCAGCCACCAGGGACAGGGGAAACGGAGGGCTGAAGCTTTCTTT. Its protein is CASSHQGQGKRRAEAFF.

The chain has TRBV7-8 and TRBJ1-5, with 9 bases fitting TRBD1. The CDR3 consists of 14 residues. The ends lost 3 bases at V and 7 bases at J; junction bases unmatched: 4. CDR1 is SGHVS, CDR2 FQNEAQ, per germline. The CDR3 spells CASSFDRGSQPQHF. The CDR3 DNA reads TGTGCCAGCAGCTTCGACAGGGGGAGCCAGCCCCAGCATTTT.

CDR3 sequence reads: CASSLQGGNTIYF. DNA of the CDR3: TGTGCCAGCAGCTTACAGGGGGGAAACACCATATATTTT. The V gene is TRBV9, the J gene TRBJ1-3; 7 nucleotides line up with TRBD1. With V trimmed by 4 bases and J by 4 bases, 2 bases remained unmatched. Germline-derived CDR1 and CDR2 are SGDLS and YYNGEE. CDR3 size: 13 residues.

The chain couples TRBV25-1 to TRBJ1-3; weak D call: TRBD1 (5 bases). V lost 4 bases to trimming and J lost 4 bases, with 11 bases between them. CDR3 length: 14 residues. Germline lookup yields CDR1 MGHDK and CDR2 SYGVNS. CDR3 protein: CASSAGGEGNTIYF. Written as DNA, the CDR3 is TGTGCCAGCAGTGCCGGGGGTGAGGGAAACACCATATATTTT.

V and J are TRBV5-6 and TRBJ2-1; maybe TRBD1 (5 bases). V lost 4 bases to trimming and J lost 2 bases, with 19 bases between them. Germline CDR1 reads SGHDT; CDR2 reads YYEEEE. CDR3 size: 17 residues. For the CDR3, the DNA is TGTGCCAGCAGCGGCAGGGTTCCACCTACTGCCTACAATGAGCAGTTCTTC. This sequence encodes CASSGRVPPTAYNEQFF.

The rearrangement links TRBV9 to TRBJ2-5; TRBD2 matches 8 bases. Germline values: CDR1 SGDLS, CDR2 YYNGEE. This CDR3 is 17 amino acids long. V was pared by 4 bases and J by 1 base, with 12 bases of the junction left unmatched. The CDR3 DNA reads TGTGCCAGCAGCAGGACTAGCAGGAATAGGGGCCAAGAGACCCAGTACTTC. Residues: CASSRTSRNRGQETQYF.

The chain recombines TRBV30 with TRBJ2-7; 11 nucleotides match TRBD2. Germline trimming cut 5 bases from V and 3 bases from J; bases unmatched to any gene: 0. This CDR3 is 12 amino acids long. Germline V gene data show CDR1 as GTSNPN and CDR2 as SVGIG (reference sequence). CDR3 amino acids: CAWGTSGYEQYF. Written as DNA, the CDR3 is TGTGCCTGGGGGACTAGCGGCTACGAGCAGTACTTC.

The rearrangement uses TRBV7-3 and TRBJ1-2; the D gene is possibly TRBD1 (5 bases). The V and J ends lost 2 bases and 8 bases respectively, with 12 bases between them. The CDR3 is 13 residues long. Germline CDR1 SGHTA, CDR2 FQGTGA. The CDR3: CASSLWQGSGYTF. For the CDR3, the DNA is TGTGCCAGCAGCTTATGGCAGGGTAGCGGCTACACCTTC.

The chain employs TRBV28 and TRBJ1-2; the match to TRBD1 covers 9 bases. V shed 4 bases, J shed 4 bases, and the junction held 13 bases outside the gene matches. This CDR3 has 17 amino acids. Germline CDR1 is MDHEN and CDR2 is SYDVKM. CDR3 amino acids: CASSSETRGQGGYGYTF. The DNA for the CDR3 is TGTGCCAGCAGTTCCGAGACCCGGGGACAGGGTGGCTATGGCTACACCTTC.

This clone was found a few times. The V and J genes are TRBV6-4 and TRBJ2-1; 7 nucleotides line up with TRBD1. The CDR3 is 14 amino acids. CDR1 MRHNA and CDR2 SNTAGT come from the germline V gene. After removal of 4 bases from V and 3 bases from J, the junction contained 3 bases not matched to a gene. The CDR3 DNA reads TGTGCCAGCAGTGTTGCAGGGGGCTACAATGAGCAGTTCTTC. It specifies CASSVAGGYNEQFF.

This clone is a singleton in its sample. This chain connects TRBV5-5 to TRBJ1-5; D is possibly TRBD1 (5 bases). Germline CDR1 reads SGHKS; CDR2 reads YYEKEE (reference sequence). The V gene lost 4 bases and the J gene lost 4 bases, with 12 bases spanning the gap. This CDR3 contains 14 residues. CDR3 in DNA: TGTGCCAGCAGCCGGGCACAGGTTAATCAGCCCCAGCATTTT. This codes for CASSRAQVNQPQHF.

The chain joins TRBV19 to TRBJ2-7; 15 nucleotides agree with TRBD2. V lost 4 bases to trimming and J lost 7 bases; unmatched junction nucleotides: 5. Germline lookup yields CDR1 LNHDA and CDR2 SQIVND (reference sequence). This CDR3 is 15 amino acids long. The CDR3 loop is CASSSGLAGGQEQYF. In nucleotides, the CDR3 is TGTGCCAGTAGTAGCGGACTAGCGGGGGGGCAAGAGCAGTACTTC.

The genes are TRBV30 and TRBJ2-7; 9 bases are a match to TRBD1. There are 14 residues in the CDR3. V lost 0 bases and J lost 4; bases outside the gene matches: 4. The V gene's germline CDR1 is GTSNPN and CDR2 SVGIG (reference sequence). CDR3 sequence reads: CAWSVGTGIYEQYF. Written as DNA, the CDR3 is TGTGCCTGGAGTGTAGGGACAGGGATTTACGAGCAGTACTTC.

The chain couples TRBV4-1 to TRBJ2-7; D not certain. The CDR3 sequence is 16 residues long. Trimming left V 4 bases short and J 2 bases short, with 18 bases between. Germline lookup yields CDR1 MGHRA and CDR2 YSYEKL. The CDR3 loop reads CASSPQSVHEPYEQYF. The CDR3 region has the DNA TGCGCCAGCAGCCCACAGAGTGTCCACGAGCCCTACGAGCAGTACTTC.

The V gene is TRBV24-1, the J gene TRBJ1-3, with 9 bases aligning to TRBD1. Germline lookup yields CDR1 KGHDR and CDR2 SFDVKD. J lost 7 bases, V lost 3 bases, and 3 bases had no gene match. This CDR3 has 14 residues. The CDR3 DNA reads TGTGCCACCAGTGATGGGGACAGGGCCAACACCATATATTTT. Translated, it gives CATSDGDRANTIYF.

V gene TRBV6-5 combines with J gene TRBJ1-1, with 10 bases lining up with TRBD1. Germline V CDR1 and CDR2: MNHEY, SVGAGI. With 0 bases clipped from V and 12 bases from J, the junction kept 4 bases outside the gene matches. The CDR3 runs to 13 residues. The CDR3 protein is CASSYSGQGTTFF. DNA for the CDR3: TGTGCCAGCAGTTACTCGGGACAGGGGACGACTTTCTTT.

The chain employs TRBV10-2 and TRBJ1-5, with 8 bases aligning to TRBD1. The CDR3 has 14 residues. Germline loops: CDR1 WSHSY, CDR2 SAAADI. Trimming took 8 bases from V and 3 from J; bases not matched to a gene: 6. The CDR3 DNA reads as TGCGCCAGCGCCGGACAGGGCAACAATCAGCCCCAGCATTTT. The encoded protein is CASAGQGNNQPQHF.

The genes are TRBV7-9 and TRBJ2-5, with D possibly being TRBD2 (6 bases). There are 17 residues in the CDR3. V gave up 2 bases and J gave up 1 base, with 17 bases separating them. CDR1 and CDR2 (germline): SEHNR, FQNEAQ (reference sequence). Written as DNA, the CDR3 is TGTGCCAGCAGCTTAAGCGGCAGCCTAGCGTTCCAAGAGACCCAGTACTTC. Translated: CASSLSGSLAFQETQYF.

The DNA for the CDR3 is TGTGCCAGCAGCTTGCCCCAGAACACTGAAGCTTTCTTT. Its translation is CASSLPQNTEAFF. V usage is TRBV5-4 and J usage is TRBJ1-1; D not resolved. CDR3 length: 13 residues. V was pared by 1 base and J by 1 base, with 5 bases between. Germline V gene lookup returns CDR1 SGHNT and CDR2 YYREEE (reference sequence).

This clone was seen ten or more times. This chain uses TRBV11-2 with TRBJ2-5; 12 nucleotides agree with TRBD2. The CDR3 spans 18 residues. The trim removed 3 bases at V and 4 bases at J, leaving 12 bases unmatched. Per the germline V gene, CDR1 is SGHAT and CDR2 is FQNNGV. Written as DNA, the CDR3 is TGTGCCAGCAGCTTTAGCCCCGGGACTAGCGGGTTATTAGAGACCCAGTACTTC. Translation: CASSFSPGTSGLLETQYF.

The CDR3, as DNA: TGCGCCAGCAGCCTCGGACAGGGAAAGGAAAAACTGTTTTTT. Translated: CASSLGQGKEKLFF. V and J are TRBV5-1 and TRBJ1-4; 8 bases match TRBD1. Germline-derived CDR1 and CDR2 are SGHRS and YFSETQ. The V segment lost 4 bases and the J segment 8 bases; nucleotides outside the gene matches: 7. The CDR3 totals 14 residues. Drawing the rest from reference TRBV5-1 and TRBJ1-4, the complete variable domain is KAGVTQTPRYLIKTRGQQVTLSCSPISGHRSVSWYQQTPGQGLQFLFEYFSETQRNKGNFPGRFSGRQFSNSRSEMNVSTLELGDSALYLCASSLGQGKEKLFFGSGTQLSVL.

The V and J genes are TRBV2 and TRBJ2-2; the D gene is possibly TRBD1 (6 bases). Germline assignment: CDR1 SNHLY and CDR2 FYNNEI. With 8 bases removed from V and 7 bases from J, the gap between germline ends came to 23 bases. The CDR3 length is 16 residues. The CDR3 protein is CASQAGANHRNGELFF. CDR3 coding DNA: TGTGCCAGCCAGGCAGGGGCAAATCACAGGAACGGGGAGCTGTTTTTT.

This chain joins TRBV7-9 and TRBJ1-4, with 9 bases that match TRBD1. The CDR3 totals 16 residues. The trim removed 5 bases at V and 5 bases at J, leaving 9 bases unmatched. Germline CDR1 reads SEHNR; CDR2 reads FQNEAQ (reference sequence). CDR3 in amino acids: CASSREGTGQNEKLFF. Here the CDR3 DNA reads TGTGCCAGCAGCCGGGAAGGGACAGGGCAAAATGAAAAACTGTTTTTT.